The rows below give T cell receptor beta chains drawn from one sample of a study of long-term antiretroviral therapy in people with HIV. Method: immunoSEQ multiplex PCR; TCRdb's copy keeps in-frame clones and lacks some. The sample has roughly 30,000 clones, approximately 95% seen once. This sample comprised unsorted PBMCs, obtained 5.3 years after starting antiretroviral therapy. These receptors all come from a man over 45 with HIV. The CDR3 runs from the conserved cysteine through the conserved F or W. A D gene is named only where the DNA matches it firmly. Only some rows state a clone size, as once, few, many or a class for expanded clones.

D gene,J gene,V gene,clone size,CDR3 protein,CDR3 DNA
NA,TRBJ1-1,TRBV30,NA,CAWSGSDSGSNTEAFF,TGTGCCTGGAGTGGATCAGATAGTGGGTCGAACACTGAAGCTTTCTTT
NA,TRBJ1-1,TRBV6-4,medium-sized,CASSDGWNTEAFF,TGTGCCAGCAGCGACGGGTGGAACACTGAAGCTTTCTTT
TRBD1,TRBJ1-4,TRBV7-2,NA,CASSHGQGGEKLFF,TGTGCCAGCAGCCACGGACAGGGGGGGGAAAAACTGTTTTTT
TRBD1,TRBJ2-1,TRBV2,NA,CASSEVRGHEKFF,TGTGCCAGCAGTGAAGTCAGGGGGCACGAAAAGTTCTTC
TRBD2,TRBJ2-3,TRBV10-3,NA,CAISQAGGDTQYF,TGTGCCATCAGCCAGGCGGGGGGAGATACGCAGTATTTT
NA,TRBJ2-3,TRBV5-1,once,CASSPGDPTDTQYF,TGCGCCAGCAGCCCGGGGGACCCCACAGATACGCAGTATTTT
TRBD1,TRBJ2-2,TRBV7-8,NA,CASSLGDRDTGELFF,TGTGCCAGCAGCTTAGGGGACAGGGACACCGGGGAGCTGTTTTTT
NA,TRBJ2-5,TRBV18,NA,CASSPTVTETQYF,TGTGCCAGCTCACCAACGGTAACGGAGACCCAGTACTTC
NA,TRBJ2-1,TRBV5-1,NA,CASSLGKSSNEQFF,TGCGCCAGCAGCTTGGGCAAGAGCAGCAATGAGCAGTTCTTC
NA,TRBJ1-1,TRBV27,NA,CASRFGSGNTEAFF,TGTGCCAGCAGGTTTGGGTCTGGGAACACTGAAGCTTTCTTT
NA,TRBJ2-7,TRBV10-3,once,CAISESVKGNEQYF,TGTGCCATCAGTGAATCTGTTAAGGGAAACGAGCAGTACTTC
NA,TRBJ2-4,TRBV2,NA,CASSREGMAKNIQYF,TGTGCCAGCAGCAGGGAAGGAATGGCCAAAAACATTCAGTACTTC
NA,TRBJ2-3,TRBV19,NA,CASSIGGTDTQYF,TGTGCCAGTAGTATAGGAGGCACAGATACGCAGTATTTT
TRBD1,TRBJ1-5,TRBV28,NA,CAARGLPGEPQHF,TGTGCCGCTAGGGGGCTCCCCGGGGAGCCCCAGCATTTT
NA,TRBJ1-1,TRBV28,NA,CASSLGREGTEAFF,TGTGCCAGCAGTTTAGGGAGGGAAGGGACTGAAGCTTTCTTT
NA,TRBJ2-7,TRBV11-3,NA,CASSWGVKFYEQYF,TGTGCCAGCAGCTGGGGGGTCAAGTTCTACGAGCAGTACTTC
NA,TRBJ1-6,TRBV5-1,NA,CASSAQEYNSPLHF,TGCGCCAGCAGCGCCCAGGAATATAATTCACCCCTCCACTTT
NA,TRBJ1-1,TRBV19,NA,CASSIVGGTEAFF,TGTGCCAGTAGTATAGTTGGGGGCACTGAAGCTTTCTTT
TRBD1,TRBJ1-5,TRBV27,NA,CASSFQGGQPQHF,TGTGCCAGCAGTTTCCAGGGGGGTCAGCCCCAGCATTTT
NA,TRBJ2-3,TRBV7-2,NA,CASSSAGGTQYF,TGTGCCAGCAGCTCGGCCGGGGGTACGCAGTATTTT
TRBD1,TRBJ1-5,TRBV10-2,NA,CASSERAGGRIQPQHF,TGCGCCAGCAGTGAGCGAGCAGGGGGTAGAATTCAGCCCCAGCATTTT
TRBD1,TRBJ2-2,TRBV5-1,NA,CASKSGTGTTGELFF,TGCGCCAGCAAATCGGGGACAGGGACCACCGGGGAGCTGTTTTTT
NA,TRBJ2-2,TRBV5-4,NA,CASSIGAGTGELFF,TGTGCCAGCAGTATCGGGGCTGGCACCGGGGAGCTGTTTTTT
NA,TRBJ2-3,TRBV5-1,NA,CASSLLGGGDTQYF,TGCGCCAGCAGCTTGCTAGGGGGTGGAGATACGCAGTATTTT
NA,TRBJ1-5,TRBV2,NA,CASNGQNSNQPQHF,TGTGCCAGCAACGGACAAAATAGCAATCAGCCCCAGCATTTT
NA,TRBJ1-6,TRBV6-1,NA,CAVHRSSYNSPLHF,TGTGCCGTCCACAGGAGCTCCTATAATTCACCCCTCCACTTT
NA,TRBJ2-7,TRBV6-6,NA,CASSLSKAGEQYF,TGTGCCAGCAGTTTAAGTAAAGCGGGCGAGCAGTACTTC
TRBD1,TRBJ1-6,TRBV5-4,NA,CASSRGTVDSPLHF,TGTGCCAGCAGCCGAGGGACAGTGGATTCACCCCTCCACTTT
NA,TRBJ2-2,TRBV9,NA,CASSVGDLNTGELFF,TGTGCCAGCAGCGTCGGTGACCTGAACACCGGGGAGCTGTTTTTT
NA,TRBJ2-7,TRBV6-5,NA,CASSYNGIGNYEQYF,TGTGCCAGCAGTTACAACGGGATAGGGAACTACGAGCAGTACTTC
TRBD1,TRBJ2-3,TRBV4-3,NA,CASSQDGAGGADTQYF,TGCGCCAGCAGCCAAGATGGGGCAGGGGGCGCAGATACGCAGTATTTT
NA,TRBJ2-1,TRBV18,NA,CASSPTVGNEQFF,TGTGCCAGCTCACCGACTGTAGGCAATGAGCAGTTCTTC
TRBD2,TRBJ2-7,TRBV5-1,NA,CASSLELAGVSYEQYF,TGCGCCAGCAGCTTGGAACTAGCGGGGGTCTCCTACGAGCAGTACTTC
NA,TRBJ2-2,TRBV12-5,NA,CASGFTAREKDTGELFF,TGTGCTAGTGGTTTCACCGCCCGGGAGAAGGACACCGGGGAGCTGTTTTTT
NA,TRBJ2-3,TRBV6-5,NA,CASRGFRGPADTQYF,TGTGCCAGCAGAGGCTTCAGGGGACCCGCAGATACGCAGTATTTT
NA,TRBJ2-2,TRBV7-9,NA,CASSSTGSNTGELFF,TGTGCCAGCAGCTCAACAGGATCGAACACCGGGGAGCTGTTTTTT
TRBD1,TRBJ1-1,TRBV14,NA,CASSQARQGLNTEAFF,TGTGCCAGCAGCCAAGCCCGACAGGGGCTGAACACTGAAGCTTTCTTT
NA,TRBJ2-3,TRBV27,NA,CASSSPPSSTDTQYF,TGTGCCAGCAGTTCGCCACCTTCTAGCACAGATACGCAGTATTTT
NA,TRBJ2-5,TRBV6-5,NA,CASSYSAGSGETQYF,TGTGCCAGCAGTTACTCAGCAGGGAGTGGAGAGACCCAGTACTTC
TRBD2,TRBJ2-1,TRBV4-3,NA,CASSQEGPGRGGVNEQFF,TGCGCCAGCAGCCAAGAAGGTCCCGGCCGGGGGGGCGTCAATGAGCAGTTCTTC
NA,TRBJ2-2,TRBV21-1,medium-sized,CASSPQGQTGELFF,TGTGCCAGCAGCCCGCAGGGGCAAACCGGGGAGCTGTTTTTT
NA,TRBJ2-2,TRBV21-1,NA,CASSKRAGGQVGELFF,TGTGCCAGCAGCAAAAGGGCAGGCGGTCAGGTCGGGGAGCTGTTTTTT
TRBD2,TRBJ2-3,TRBV5-1,NA,CASSAQGLAADTQYF,TGCGCCAGCAGCGCCCAGGGACTAGCGGCAGATACGCAGTATTTT
TRBD1,TRBJ2-7,TRBV27,NA,CASSLGQELYEQYF,TGTGCCAGCAGTTTGGGACAGGAGCTCTACGAGCAGTACTTC
NA,TRBJ1-2,TRBV27,NA,CASSSQTNYGYTF,TGTGCCAGCAGTTCCCAGACTAACTATGGCTACACCTTC
NA,TRBJ2-7,TRBV18,NA,CASSPSLGGSLSYEQYF,TGTGCCAGCTCACCCTCGTTAGGAGGGTCCCTCTCCTACGAGCAGTACTTC
NA,TRBJ2-7,TRBV28,NA,CASHSIEGPYEQYF,TGTGCCAGCCACTCGATCGAGGGGCCCTACGAGCAGTACTTC
TRBD2,TRBJ2-2,TRBV10-1,NA,CASSAGGGELFF,TGCGCCAGCAGTGCGGGAGGCGGGGAGCTGTTTTTT
TRBD1,TRBJ2-7,TRBV6-1,NA,CASLGMDRAYEQYF,TGTGCCAGCCTAGGTATGGACAGGGCCTACGAGCAGTACTTC
NA,TRBJ2-7,TRBV21-1,NA,CASSKADPNGEQYF,TGTGCCAGCAGCAAAGCGGACCCGAACGGTGAGCAGTACTTC